This entry lists 30 T cell receptor beta chains sequenced from one sample in a study of shared clonotypes between healthy human individuals. Profiled with immunoSEQ multiplex PCR; TCRdb holds only in-frame clones, not every one. This table has about 380,000 clones, 95% to 97% appearing once. Sequenced material: memory CD8+ T cells sorted from blood. Noted subset: CD45RO+ cells pooled with CCR7-negative TemRA cells. These receptor sequences come from a man aged 25 to 45 in good health.

This clone was observed a single time. The chain combines TRBV18 with TRBJ2-7, with D possibly TRBD2 on 6 matching bases. There are 15 residues in the CDR3. V lost 3 bases to trimming and J lost 7 bases, with 19 bases between them. Germline CDR1 and CDR2: KGHSH and LQKENI. CDR3 bases: TGTGCCAGCTCACCGAACCAGGGCGCGGCGGGAGAGCAGTACTTC. Translating gives CASSPNQGAAGEQYF.

The chain links TRBV4-1 to TRBJ2-3; 8 bases fit TRBD2. The CDR3 is made up of 16 amino acids. Germline trimming cut 4 bases from V and 8 bases from J; bases unmatched to any gene: 14. CDR1 is MGHRA and CDR2 is YSYEKL in the germline V gene. In DNA, the CDR3 is TGCGCCAGCAGCCCCGCGGGGGGCGGCACCACCTTTACGCAGTATTTT. It specifies CASSPAGGGTTFTQYF.

This clone is a singleton in its sample. This rearrangement joins TRBV5-1 to TRBJ1-3; no clear D gene. The CDR3 is 15 amino acids. The V end was cut by 0 bases, the J end by 0 bases, with 7 bases between. The V gene's germline CDR1 is SGHRS and CDR2 YFSETQ. DNA of the CDR3: TGCGCCAGCAGCTTGGGCCAGAACTCTGGAAACACCATATATTTT. It specifies CASSLGQNSGNTIYF. The full variable domain, with the rest looked up from reference TRBV5-1 and TRBJ1-3, is KAGVTQTPRYLIKTRGQQVTLSCSPISGHRSVSWYQQTPGQGLQFLFEYFSETQRNKGNFPGRFSGRQFSNSRSEMNVSTLELGDSALYLCASSLGQNSGNTIYFGEGSWLTVV.

This chain connects TRBV13 to TRBJ2-5, with TRBD2 identical over 10 bases. CDR1 is PRHDT, CDR2 FYEKMQ, per germline (reference sequence). CDR3 length: 17 amino acids. The ends lost 0 bases at V and 7 bases at J; junction bases unmatched: 11. CDR3 loop: CASSLGRLAGSRGTQYF. CDR3 bases: TGTGCCAGCAGCTTAGGCAGACTAGCGGGCTCCCGGGGGACCCAGTACTTC.

This clone occurred once. The rearrangement links TRBV18 to TRBJ2-3, with a possible D match to TRBD2 (6 bases). The V end was cut by 3 bases, the J end by 4 bases, with 14 bases between. The germline V gene has CDR1 KGHSH and CDR2 LQKENI. The CDR3 loop spans 15 amino acids. CDR3: CASSPGGGRPDTQYF. The CDR3 DNA reads TGTGCCAGCTCACCGGGGGGAGGCCGCCCAGATACGCAGTATTTT.

This clone was counted a few times. V and J are TRBV27 and TRBJ2-5; D might be TRBD1 or TRBD2, each matching 5 bases. Germline V gene data show CDR1 as MNHEY and CDR2 as SMNVEV (reference sequence). The CDR3 totals 14 residues. V lost 2 bases to trimming and J lost 4 bases, with 11 bases between them. The CDR3 nucleotides read TGTGCCAGCAGTTTAGGGACCGGGCGAGAGACCCAGTACTTC. Translation: CASSLGTGRETQYF.

The V call is TRBV4-2, the J call TRBJ1-2, with 7 positions matching TRBD1. CDR1 and CDR2 from the germline V gene are LGHNA and YNFKEQ. V shed 0 bases and J 2 bases; nucleotides not matched to a gene: 6. The CDR3 runs to 16 residues. DNA of the CDR3: TGTGCCAGCAGCCAAGATCTGCAGGGGGGGAACTATGGCTACACCTTC. Translated, it gives CASSQDLQGGNYGYTF.

The chain links TRBV5-4 to TRBJ2-5; the D gene is possibly TRBD2 (5 bases). This CDR3 is 16 amino acids long. V dropped 1 base and J dropped 1 base, with 14 bases sitting between them. Germline loops: CDR1 SGHNT, CDR2 YYREEE (reference sequence). In nucleotides, the CDR3 is TGTGCCAGCAGCTTGAGCGCGGGTTCCAGCCAAGAGACCCAGTACTTC. Its protein is CASSLSAGSSQETQYF.

The chain recombines TRBV29-1 with TRBJ1-1; no reliable D call. The germline V and J ends were trimmed by 4 bases and 0 bases, with 3 bases remaining between them. This CDR3 contains 11 residues. Germline V lookup: CDR1 SQVTM, CDR2 ANQGSEA. This CDR3 is CSVVMNTEAFF. For the CDR3, the DNA is TGCAGCGTTGTCATGAACACTGAAGCTTTCTTT.

The rearrangement joins TRBV18 to TRBJ1-1; the D is unclear. This CDR3 has 15 residues. The ends were cut back, 5 bases at V and 0 bases at J, with 13 bases in the middle. Germline CDR1 is KGHSH and CDR2 is LQKENI. The CDR3 protein is CASSTDGKMNTEAFF. For the CDR3, the DNA is TGTGCCAGCTCAACGGACGGAAAAATGAACACTGAAGCTTTCTTT.

The chain is built from TRBV28 and TRBJ2-7; D is unclear. The germline gives CDR1 MDHEN, CDR2 SYDVKM. The CDR3 length is 11 residues. V was clipped by 5 bases and J by 0 bases, with 2 bases between them. CDR3 in amino acids: CASSVSYEQYF. CDR3 nucleotides: TGTGCCAGCAGTGTCTCCTACGAGCAGTACTTC. Looking up the rest from reference TRBV28 and TRBJ2-7 gives the full variable domain: DVKVTQSSRYLVKRTGEKVFLECVQDMDHENMFWYRQDPGLGLRLIYFSYDVKMKEKGDIPEGYSVSREKKERFSLILESASTNQTSMYLCASSVSYEQYFGPGTRLTVT.

The chain recombines TRBV18 with TRBJ1-4; weak D call: TRBD1 (5 bases). Germline assignment: CDR1 KGHSH and CDR2 LQKENI. The CDR3 is made up of 17 amino acids. Between the trimmed V and J ends, which lost 2 bases and 2 bases, there was a span of 15 bases. CDR3 residues: CASSPSTGKGTNEKLFF. CDR3 DNA: TGTGCCAGCTCACCATCTACAGGAAAGGGGACTAATGAAAAACTGTTTTTT.

This clone was observed once. The chain combines TRBV4-2 with TRBJ2-7; TRBD2 aligns across 13 bases. From germline, CDR1 is LGHNA and CDR2 YNFKEQ. The CDR3 covers 13 residues. Losses at the gene ends were 4 bases for V and 6 bases for J; bases not matched to a gene: 0. The CDR3: CASSRTSGSEQYF. Written as DNA, the CDR3 is TGTGCCAGCAGCCGGACTAGCGGGAGCGAGCAGTACTTC.

This chain connects TRBV6-1 to TRBJ2-7, with 12 bases lining up with TRBD2. This CDR3 contains 24 residues. Germline V gene lookup returns CDR1 MNHNS and CDR2 SASEGT. Trimming took 1 base from V and 6 from J; bases not matched to a gene: 31. Here the CDR3 DNA reads TGTGCCAGCAGTGAAGTAAGTGGGTGGTTACAACCCGGGACTAGCGGGCGTCTACGTGGCGAGCAGTACTTC. Translated, it gives CASSEVSGWLQPGTSGRLRGEQYF.

The rearrangement joins TRBV2 to TRBJ1-1; the D gene is possibly TRBD1 (6 bases). Germline V CDR1 and CDR2: SNHLY, FYNNEI. The CDR3 covers 11 residues. Trimming removed 10 bases at V and 11 bases at J, with 17 bases between. In DNA form, the CDR3 reads TGTGCCACCCGTTTACAGGGAGAGGCTTTCTTT. Amino acid sequence: CATRLQGEAFF.

The gene calls are TRBV7-9 and TRBJ1-5, with D perhaps matching TRBD1 (5 bases). The V and J ends lost 6 bases and 6 bases respectively, with 12 bases between them. The CDR3 sequence is 13 residues long. Germline assignment: CDR1 SEHNR and CDR2 FQNEAQ (reference sequence). The CDR3 reads CASSLAGPQPQHF. CDR3 sequence (DNA): TGTGCCAGCAGTTTGGCAGGGCCTCAGCCCCAGCATTTT.

The sample holds one count of this clone. The chain is built from TRBV7-9 and TRBJ1-2, with TRBD1 identical over 8 bases. The germline CDR1 and CDR2 sequences are SEHNR and FQNEAQ (reference sequence). Trimming at V came to 0 bases and at J to 2 bases, leaving 5 bases not matched to a gene. The CDR3 has 16 amino acids. The CDR3 protein is CASSLATGGGNYGYTF. Here the CDR3 DNA reads TGTGCCAGCAGCTTAGCCACAGGGGGAGGAAACTATGGCTACACCTTC.

The rearrangement links TRBV9 to TRBJ2-2; D unclear. There are 11 residues in the CDR3. Trimming took off 1 base at V and 5 bases at J, with 0 bases between the two ends. CDR1 is SGDLS and CDR2 is YYNGEE in the germline V gene. CDR3 DNA: TGTGCCAGCAGCGTAACCGGGGAGCTGTTTTTT. It specifies CASSVTGELFF.

This rearrangement joins TRBV5-8 to TRBJ2-5; 10 positions match TRBD2. The CDR3 is made up of 18 amino acids. J was trimmed by 5 bases and V by 4 bases; bases with no gene match: 17. Germline V gene lookup returns CDR1 SGHTS and CDR2 YDEGEE. The CDR3 loop is CASSTSAHSGRAGETQYF. In DNA form, the CDR3 reads TGTGCCAGCAGCACCAGTGCCCACAGCGGGAGGGCTGGGGAGACCCAGTACTTC.

The chain uses TRBV5-4 and TRBJ2-3; D is perhaps TRBD1 or TRBD2 (6 bases each). Germline loops: CDR1 SGHNT, CDR2 YYREEE (reference sequence). This CDR3 contains 15 residues. The V gene lost 4 bases and the J gene lost 1 base, with 13 bases spanning the gap. CDR3 sequence (DNA): TGTGCCAGCAGCCCTAGGGGGGCGGGCACAGATACGCAGTATTTT. It encodes CASSPRGAGTDTQYF.

The rearrangement joins TRBV5-8 to TRBJ2-1; D ambiguous. V was shortened by 3 bases and J by 6 bases, with 16 bases between the two germline ends. Germline V gene data show CDR1 as SGHTS and CDR2 as YDEGEE. CDR3 length: 15 residues. CDR3 in DNA: TGTGCCAGCAGCTCGTCGATGTCCTGGGCCAATGAGCAGTTCTTC. Translated: CASSSSMSWANEQFF.

J is TRBJ2-5 and V is TRBV6-1; 8 bases agree with TRBD2. V shed 4 bases, J shed 0 bases, and the junction held 10 bases outside the gene matches. Germline CDR1 is MNHNS and CDR2 is SASEGT. This CDR3 contains 17 residues. CDR3 residues: CASSVTSVGGYQETQYF. The CDR3 DNA sequence: TGTGCCAGCAGTGTGACTAGCGTGGGAGGGTACCAAGAGACCCAGTACTTC.

Turning to this clone: This sample includes further DNA sequences coding for the same CDR3. The chain has TRBV18 and TRBJ2-7; D not certain. Germline lookup yields CDR1 KGHSH and CDR2 LQKENI. The CDR3 loop spans 12 amino acids. V was clipped by 3 bases and J by 2 bases, with 5 bases between them. CDR3: CASSPQAYEQYF. CDR3 DNA: TGTGCCAGCTCACCCCAGGCCTACGAGCAGTACTTC.

The chain links TRBV10-3 to TRBJ1-6; 9 bases fit TRBD1. J gave up 5 bases and V 6 bases, and 8 bases lay outside the gene matches. The CDR3 totals 16 residues. Germline assignment: CDR1 ENHRY and CDR2 SYGVKD. CDR3 sequence reads: CAIRSGTGLNNSPLHF. CDR3 bases: TGTGCCATCAGGTCCGGGACAGGGCTGAATAATTCACCCCTCCACTTT.

The chain links TRBV7-9 to TRBJ2-7; D assignment may be TRBD1 or TRBD2 (7 bases each). The length of the CDR3 is 13 residues. Germline V gene sequence: CDR1 SEHNR, CDR2 FQNEAQ (reference sequence). V lost 5 bases and J lost 6, with 14 bases in between. CDR3 in amino acids: CASSPGGVSEQYF. CDR3 nucleotides: TGTGCCAGCAGCCCAGGGGGGGTCAGCGAGCAGTACTTC.

The CDR3 region has the DNA TGCGCCAGCAGCCAAGTCCCATTGCCGATAGAGAACACCGGGGAGCTGTTTTTT. It is translated as CASSQVPLPIENTGELFF. The genes are TRBV4-1 and TRBJ2-2; D unresolved. Trimming took 1 base from V and 1 from J, leaving 16 bases between them. Germline V gene data show CDR1 as MGHRA and CDR2 as YSYEKL. The CDR3 is 18 residues long.

J is TRBJ2-1 and V is TRBV5-1, with TRBD2 as a possible D gene (6 bases). Germline V lookup: CDR1 SGHRS, CDR2 YFSETQ. V gave up 2 bases and J gave up 4 bases, with 10 bases separating them. The CDR3 runs 14 residues. Here the CDR3 reads CASSLAGPYNEQFF. The CDR3 nucleotides are TGCGCCAGCAGCTTAGCGGGCCCTTACAATGAGCAGTTCTTC.

The chain carries TRBV7-9 and TRBJ2-1, with no clear D. V lost 2 bases, J lost 4 bases, and 3 bases lay in between. CDR3 length: 12 amino acids. Germline CDR1 SEHNR, CDR2 FQNEAQ (reference sequence). The CDR3, as DNA: TGTGCCAGCAGCTTAATATACAATGAGCAGTTCTTC. Translated: CASSLIYNEQFF.

The J gene is TRBJ2-1, the V gene TRBV19; 7 positions match TRBD2. Trimming cost V 3 bases and J 5 bases; bases outside gene matches: 7. The CDR3 consists of 15 residues. Per germline, CDR1 LNHDA and CDR2 SQIVND (reference sequence). CDR3 protein: CASSMRRERNNEQFF. As DNA, the CDR3 is TGTGCCAGTAGTATGAGGCGGGAGAGGAACAATGAGCAGTTCTTC. Full variable domain (remainder filled in from reference TRBV19 and TRBJ2-1): DGGITQSPKYLFRKEGQNVTLSCEQNLNHDAMYWYRQDPGQGLRLIYYSQIVNDFQKGDIAEGYSVSREKKESFPLTVTSAQKNPTAFYLCASSMRRERNNEQFFGPGTRLTVL.

This clone was found once. The chain combines TRBV7-9 with TRBJ2-3; D may be TRBD2 (6 bases). The V and J ends lost 6 bases and 2 bases respectively, with 18 bases between them. CDR1 SEHNR and CDR2 FQNEAQ come from the germline V gene (reference sequence). This CDR3 contains 16 residues. The CDR3 region has the DNA TGTGCCAGCAGTCACCTCTCGCGGGAACCCACAGATACGCAGTATTTT. Amino acid sequence: CASSHLSREPTDTQYF. The full variable domain, rest sourced from reference TRBV7-9 and TRBJ2-3, is DTGVSQNPRHKITKRGQNVTFRCDPISEHNRLYWYRQTLGQGPEFLTYFQNEAQLEKSRLLSDRFSAERPKGSFSTLEIQRTEQGDSAMYLCASSHLSREPTDTQYFGPGTRLTVL.